This entry features one T cell receptor beta chain sequence. Its binding antigen is unknown. No base quality values were provided; no much bigger clone lies one nucleotide off. This entry comes from a study of T cell responses to AZD1222 COVID-19 vaccine (dated by TCRdb to about 2021). For the study in its entirety: Because spike-specific TCR depth and breadth did not differ between the two schedules, AZD1222 recipients who got a second dose at roughly 4 weeks were pooled with those who got a second dose at roughly 12 weeks. TCR sequencing covered about 230 trial participants: about 210 given two doses of AZD1222 and approximately 26 given two doses of MenACWY control vaccine. Trial participants were enrolled by age into subgroups of 18-55, 56-69 and 70-plus years, and 148, 28 and 57 TCR-sequenced participants, respectively, were included in these subgroups.

The CDR3 regions of human TCRbeta chains were analyzed by immunosequencing. Concerning the study's data processing: Repertoire TCRs were matched against a reference library of SARS-CoV-2-specific TCRs generated with the MIRA antigen-specificity platform. Breadth meant the fraction of unique TCRs that were SARS-CoV-2-associated, whereas depth meant the fraction of total T cells that were SARS-CoV-2-associated. Using the MIRA data, every spike-specific TCR was mapped to the spike region that the TCR reacted to and assigned to either a CD4 or a CD8 class. Log10-transformed breadth and depth values were compared by one-way ANOVA with Sidak's multiple comparisons tests. The immuneACCESS repertoire file appears here via TCRdb, limited to in-frame rearrangements. These files lack a portion of the clones; in checked studies, under half of the deficit traces to unresolved V genes, and the cause of the others is not known. The V and J calls and clone size were taken over from that table, and D and trimming were inferred from the DNA. The sample contains approximately 180,000 clones, almost 90% of them found a single time. About 7.2% of the sample rests with the top ten.

V is cut back by 3 bases and J by 2 bases, with 4 bases in the junction unmatched. Inclusive of the bounding cysteine and phenylalanine, the CDR3 is 15 residues long. Only the CDR3 part of the read is kept: 45 bases, read in frame from the first base. CDR1 and CDR2 are drawn from the germline V gene (reference sequence): LNHDA, SQIVND. The time point tag for this specimen amounts to: baseline before first vaccination. The vaccinee samples were drawn from two UK trials, COV001 and COV002, one of which was a single-blind randomized controlled phase 2/3 trial testing AZD1222 (ChAdOx1 nCoV-19) in healthy adults. For TCRbeta chain sequencing, PBMC samples from trial participants were taken at day 0 and at day 28 after the second dose. Points the paper makes about the study in general: After two AZD1222 doses, both the breadth and the depth of spike-specific TCRs were significantly higher than at day 0 and than in MenACWY recipients. Conclusions about previously exposed vaccinees are limited because only a handful of AZD1222 recipients were SARS-CoV-2 seropositive at baseline. The vaccine-associated CD4 TCRs covered the entire spike protein, and the dominant responses fell in regions 160-218 and 743-854. Because no day 14 peak-response samples were available, repertoires were characterized only after the peak T cell response. The 56-69-year group was small, and its depth increase did not reach significance, likely because of low power. Most participants were white British and females outnumbered males, and the authors suggested that clonal diversity may have been underestimated. Epitopes outside the regions mutated in the B.1.351 and B.1.1.7 variants were reportedly recognized by nearly half of the unique spike-specific TCRs.

Recombination linked TRBV19 to TRBJ2-3, with 8 bases in between that match TRBD2. This sequence originates from an adult in good health. Sample: peripheral blood, taken on day 0 of AZD1222 vaccination. Read as DNA, the sequence is TGTGCCAGTAGTATCGCGACTAGCGCCACAGATACGCAGTATTTT. Its coded protein is CASSIATSATDTQYF.